This T cell receptor beta chain was sequenced in a study of blood T cell repertoires in COVID-19. For the study at large: PBMCs, B-cell-depleted T cells, or T cells were the source of the cDNA or gDNA that made up the material.

The CDR3 runs to 13 residues. CDR1 SGDLS and CDR2 YYNGEE come from the germline V gene. V shed 2 bases and J shed 2 bases, with 6 bases lying between them. The table came from immunoSEQ multiplex PCR; TCRdb's copy has only in-frame clones and leaves some out. The repertoire has approximately 110,000 clones, 80% to 90% of them found once; the top ten carry roughly 30%. Sample: peripheral blood. The gene calls are TRBV9 and TRBJ2-3; no clear D. The clonotype comes from a woman at least 80 years old with acute or convalescent COVID-19. In nucleotides, the CDR3 is TGTGCCAGCAGCGTTACTCACACAGATACGCAGTATTTT. It is translated as CASSVTHTDTQYF.